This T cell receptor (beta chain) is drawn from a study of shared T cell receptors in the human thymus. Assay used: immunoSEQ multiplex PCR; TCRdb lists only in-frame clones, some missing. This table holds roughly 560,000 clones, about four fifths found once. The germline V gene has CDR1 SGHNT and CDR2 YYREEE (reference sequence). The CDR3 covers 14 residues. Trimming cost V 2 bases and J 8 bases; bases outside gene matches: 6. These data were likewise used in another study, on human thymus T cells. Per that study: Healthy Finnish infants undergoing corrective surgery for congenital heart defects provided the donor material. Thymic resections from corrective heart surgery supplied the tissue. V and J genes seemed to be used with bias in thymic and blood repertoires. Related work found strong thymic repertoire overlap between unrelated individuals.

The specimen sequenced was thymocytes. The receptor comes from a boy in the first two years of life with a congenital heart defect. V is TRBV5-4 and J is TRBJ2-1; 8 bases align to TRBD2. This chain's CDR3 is CASSFTGGGDEQFF. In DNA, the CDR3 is TGTGCCAGCAGCTTCACGGGAGGGGGGGATGAGCAGTTCTTC.